The clone carrying this T cell receptor (beta chain) has just one count. The antigen remains undetermined. One end of the junction varies from germline; a read error may be responsible. This sample was taken from a study of response to subunit inactivated influenza vaccine. This CDR3 has 15 residues. From germline, CDR1 is SNHLY and CDR2 FYNNEI. TCRdb re-called the RT-PCR reads through MiXCR, storing one row per CDR3 protein. The table has 700,000 to 800,000 distinct CDR3 sequences, roughly 18% seen once; the top ten hold about a tenth. Whole-study results and caveats: The authors put forward the suggestion that each seasonal influenza vaccination may bring in only a limited number of new T cells.

The chain links TRBV2 to TRBJ2-7, with 7 nucleotides matching TRBD1. The source is a man between 45 and 60 years old who received an inactivated influenza vaccine. This specimen was PBMCs from blood, taken roughly 5 days after vaccination. DNA for the CDR3: TGTGCCAGCAGTGAAATAGGGACCTCCCGGGACAGAATCGTGTTC. It specifies CASSEIGTSRDRIVF. Full variable domain (rest looked up from reference TRBV2 and TRBJ2-7): EPEVTQTPSHQVTQMGQEVILRCVPISNHLYFYWYRQILGQKVEFLVSFYNNEISEKSEIFDDQFSVERPDGSNFTLKIRSTKLEDSAMYFCASSEIGTSRDRIVFGPGTRLTVT.